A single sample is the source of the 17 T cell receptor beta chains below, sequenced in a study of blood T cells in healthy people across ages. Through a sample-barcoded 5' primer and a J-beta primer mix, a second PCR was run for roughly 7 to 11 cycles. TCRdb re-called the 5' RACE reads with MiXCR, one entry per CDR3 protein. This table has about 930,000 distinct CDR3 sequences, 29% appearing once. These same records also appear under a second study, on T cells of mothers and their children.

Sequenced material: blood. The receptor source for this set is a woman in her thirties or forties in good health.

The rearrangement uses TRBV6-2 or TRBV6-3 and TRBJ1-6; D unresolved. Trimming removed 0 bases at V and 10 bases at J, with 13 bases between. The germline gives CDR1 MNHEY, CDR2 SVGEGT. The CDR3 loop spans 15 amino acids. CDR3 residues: CASSYSARRGSPLHF. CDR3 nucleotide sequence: TGTGCCAGCAGTTACTCGGCCCGCCGGGGATCACCCCTCCACTTT.

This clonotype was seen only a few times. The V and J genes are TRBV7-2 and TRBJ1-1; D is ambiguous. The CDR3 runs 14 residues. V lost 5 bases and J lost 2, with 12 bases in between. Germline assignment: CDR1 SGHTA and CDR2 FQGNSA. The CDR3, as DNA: TGTGCCAGCAGCCCAAAAAGGGAAAACACTGAAGCTTTCTTT. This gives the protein CASSPKRENTEAFF. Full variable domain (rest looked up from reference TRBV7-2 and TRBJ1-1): GAGVSQSPSNKVTEKGKDVELRCDPISGHTALYWYRQSLGQGLEFLIYFQGNSAPDKSGLPSDRFSAERTGGSVSTLTIQRTQQEDSAVYLCASSPKRENTEAFFGQGTRLTVV.

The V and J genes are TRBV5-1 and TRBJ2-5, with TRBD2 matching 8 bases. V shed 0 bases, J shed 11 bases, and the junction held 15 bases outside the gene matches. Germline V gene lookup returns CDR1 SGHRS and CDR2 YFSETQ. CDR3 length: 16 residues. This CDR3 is CASSLAGTRGANEQYF. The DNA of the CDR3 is TGCGCCAGCAGCTTGGCCGGGACTAGGGGGGCCAATGAGCAGTACTTC.

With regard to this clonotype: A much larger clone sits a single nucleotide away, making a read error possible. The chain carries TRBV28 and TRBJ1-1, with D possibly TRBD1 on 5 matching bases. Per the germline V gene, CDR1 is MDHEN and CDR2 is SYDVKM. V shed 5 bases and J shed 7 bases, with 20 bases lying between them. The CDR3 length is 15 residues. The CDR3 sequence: CASSPAVPGRNEAFF. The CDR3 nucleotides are TGTGCCAGCAGTCCAGCCGTCCCAGGGCGTAATGAAGCTTTCTTT.

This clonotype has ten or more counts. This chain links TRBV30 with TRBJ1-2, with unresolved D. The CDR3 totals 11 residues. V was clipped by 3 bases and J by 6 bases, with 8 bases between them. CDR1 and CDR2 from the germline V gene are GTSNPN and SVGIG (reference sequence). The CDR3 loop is CAWRGKDGYTF. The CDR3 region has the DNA TGTGCCTGGAGAGGAAAGGATGGCTACACCTTC.

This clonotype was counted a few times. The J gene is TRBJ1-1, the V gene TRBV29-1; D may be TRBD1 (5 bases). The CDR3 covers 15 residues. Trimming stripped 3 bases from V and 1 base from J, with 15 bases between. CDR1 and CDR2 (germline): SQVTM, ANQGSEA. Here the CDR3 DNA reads TGCAGCGTTGAGGGGGGGAAAGGGACGAACACTGAAGCTTTCTTT. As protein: CSVEGGKGTNTEAFF.

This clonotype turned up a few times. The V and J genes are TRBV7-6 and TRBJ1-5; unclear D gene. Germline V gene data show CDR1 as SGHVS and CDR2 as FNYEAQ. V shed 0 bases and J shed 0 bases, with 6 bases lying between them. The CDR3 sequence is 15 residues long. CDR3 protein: CASSLAHDSNQPQHF. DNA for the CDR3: TGTGCCAGCAGCTTAGCGCACGATAGCAATCAGCCCCAGCATTTT.

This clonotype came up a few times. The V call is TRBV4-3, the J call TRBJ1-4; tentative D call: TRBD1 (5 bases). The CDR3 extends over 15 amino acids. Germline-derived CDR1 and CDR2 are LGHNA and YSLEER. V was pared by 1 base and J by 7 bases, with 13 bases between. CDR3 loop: CASSQAGLGTEKLFF. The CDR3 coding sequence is TGCGCCAGCAGCCAAGCTGGACTGGGGACTGAAAAACTGTTTTTT.

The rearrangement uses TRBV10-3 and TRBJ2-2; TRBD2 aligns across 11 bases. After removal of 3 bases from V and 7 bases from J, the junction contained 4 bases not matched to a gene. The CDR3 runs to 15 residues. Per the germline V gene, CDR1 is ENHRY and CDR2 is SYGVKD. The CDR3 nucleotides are TGTGCCATCAGTGATAGCGGGGGGGCAGGCGGGGAGCTGTTTTTT. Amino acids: CAISDSGGAGGELFF.

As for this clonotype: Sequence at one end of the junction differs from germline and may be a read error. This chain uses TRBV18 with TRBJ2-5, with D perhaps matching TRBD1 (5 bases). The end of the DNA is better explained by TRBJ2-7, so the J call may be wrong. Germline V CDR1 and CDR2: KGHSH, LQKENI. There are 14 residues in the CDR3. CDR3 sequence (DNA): TGTGTCAGCTCAGCCGTAGATGACAGCCACGAGCAGTACTTC. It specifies CVSSAVDDSHEQYF.

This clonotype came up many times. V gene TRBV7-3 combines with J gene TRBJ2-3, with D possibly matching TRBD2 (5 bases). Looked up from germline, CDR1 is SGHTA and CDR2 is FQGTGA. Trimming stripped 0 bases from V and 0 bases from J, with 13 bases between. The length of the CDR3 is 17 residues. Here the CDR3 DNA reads TGTGCCAGCAGCTTAACCCCTCCGGGGTCTAGCACAGATACGCAGTATTTT. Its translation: CASSLTPPGSSTDTQYF.

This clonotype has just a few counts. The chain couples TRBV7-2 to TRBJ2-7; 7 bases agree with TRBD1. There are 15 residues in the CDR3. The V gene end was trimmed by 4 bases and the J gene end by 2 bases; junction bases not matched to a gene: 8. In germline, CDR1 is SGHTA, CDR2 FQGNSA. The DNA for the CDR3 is TGTGCCAGCAGCTCAGCCGTGACAGGGACCTACGAGCAGTACTTC. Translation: CASSSAVTGTYEQYF.

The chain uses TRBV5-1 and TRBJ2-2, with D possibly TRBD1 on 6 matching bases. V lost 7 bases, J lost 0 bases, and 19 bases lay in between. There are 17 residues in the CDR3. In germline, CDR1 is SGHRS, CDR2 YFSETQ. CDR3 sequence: CASSMGTLTTNTGELFF. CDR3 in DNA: TGCGCCAGCTCCATGGGGACACTCACGACGAACACCGGGGAGCTGTTTTTT.

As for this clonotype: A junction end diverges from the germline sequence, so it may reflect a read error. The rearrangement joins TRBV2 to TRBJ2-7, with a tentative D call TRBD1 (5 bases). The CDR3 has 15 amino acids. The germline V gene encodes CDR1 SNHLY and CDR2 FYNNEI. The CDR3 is CASGDSAVISYEQYF. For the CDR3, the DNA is TGTGCCAGCGGTGACAGCGCGGTAATTTCCTACGAGCAGTACTTC.

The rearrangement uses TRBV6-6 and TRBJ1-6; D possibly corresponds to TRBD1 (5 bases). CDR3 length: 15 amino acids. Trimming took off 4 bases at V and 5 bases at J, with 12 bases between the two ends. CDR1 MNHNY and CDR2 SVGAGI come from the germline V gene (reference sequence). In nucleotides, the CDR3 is TGTGCCAGCAGTTCTTGGCAGGGCGATAATTCACCCCTCCACTTT. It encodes CASSSWQGDNSPLHF.

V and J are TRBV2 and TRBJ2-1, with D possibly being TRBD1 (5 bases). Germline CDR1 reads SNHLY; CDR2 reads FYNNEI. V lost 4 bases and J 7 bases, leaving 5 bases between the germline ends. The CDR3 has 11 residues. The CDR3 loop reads CASSGQNEQFF. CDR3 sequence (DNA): TGTGCCAGCAGTGGACAGAATGAGCAGTTCTTC.

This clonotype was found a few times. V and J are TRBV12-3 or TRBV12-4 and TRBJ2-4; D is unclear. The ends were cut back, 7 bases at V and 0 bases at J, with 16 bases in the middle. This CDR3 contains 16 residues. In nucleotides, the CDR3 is TGTGCCAGCACGGCAACACCATCCTTAGCCAAAAACATTCAGTACTTC. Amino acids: CASTATPSLAKNIQYF.